A selection of T cell receptor beta chains follows, all from one sample in a study of blood T cell repertoires in COVID-19. Only in-frame clones appear in the TCRdb table, and some are missing; sequencing was by immunoSEQ multiplex PCR. The sample has roughly 74,000 clones; approximately 91% are singletons. The sample was peripheral blood. The receptors originated from a man between 70 and 80 years old with active or convalescent COVID-19. CDR3s leave out the opening cysteine and the closing phenylalanine or tryptophan.

>11|TRBV6-5|TRBJ1-5
ASSLQVFQPQH
>16|TRBV4-1|TRBJ2-1
ASSQEFIAGSSYNEQF
>11|TRBV18|TRBJ1-1
ASSADRNTEAF
>13|TRBV30|TRBJ2-3
AWSVASGETDTQY
>13|TRBV6-1|TRBJ1-5
ASSEGDSINQPQH
>13|TRBV5-1|TRBJ1-1
ASSRREGGNTEAF
>14|TRBV5-1|TRBJ2-1
ASHKELAASYNEQF
>13|TRBV27|TRBJ2-2
ASSALTGFPGELF
>14|TRBV9|TRBJ1-6
ASSARDRGLSSPLH
>12|TRBV7-9|TRBJ1-1
ASSLSNSNTEAF
>13|TRBV6-4|TRBJ2-3
ASSDQAGPKDTQY
>11|TRBV5-4|TRBJ1-4
ASSLVTGEKLF
>11|TRBV4-1|TRBJ1-2
ASSQVGIYGYT
>11|TRBV3-1/TRBV3-2|TRBJ1-1
ASSPRWGDEAF
>15|TRBV6-1|TRBJ1-5
ASSDELFLSGGQPQH
>16|TRBV19|TRBJ2-6
ASSMSNRGSSGANVLT
>13|TRBV9|TRBJ1-2
ASSAGNRANYGYT
>16|TRBV24-1|TRBJ2-1
ATSDNLRTSGRHNEQF